This T cell receptor beta chain was observed in a study of sequential checkpoint blockade in melanoma. The overall study: Each arm's sequence ended with maintenance nivolumab.

V was trimmed by 0 bases and J by 5 bases, leaving 11 bases between them. Germline lookup yields CDR1 MNHNY and CDR2 SVGAGI (reference sequence). The CDR3 spans 14 residues. This clone is termed medium-sized. Sequencing used immunoSEQ multiplex PCR; TCRdb keeps in-frame clones, though not all of them. In the table there are over 8,000 clones, less than 85% of which are singletons. Stated treatment: randomized to nivolumab then ipilimumab (arm A) or the reverse (arm B). Patients had received no earlier DNA-damaging chemotherapy. Source: CD8+ T cells sorted from blood (inferred from file names), taken from a patient given nivolumab and ipilimumab in sequence. This chain uses TRBV6-6 with TRBJ2-7; possibly TRBD2 for D (6 bases). The receptor's source is a human donor with melanoma. This CDR3 reads CASSYSGGDHEQYF. The CDR3 DNA reads as TGTGCCAGCAGTTACTCGGGCGGGGACCACGAGCAGTACTTC.